The 28 T cell receptor beta chains listed next were all sequenced from one sample in a study of blood T cell repertoires in COVID-19. The table came from immunoSEQ multiplex PCR; TCRdb's copy has only in-frame clones and leaves some out. The sample holds about 220,000 clones, approximately 84% seen once. The sequenced material came from peripheral blood. These receptors all stem from a middle-aged man who had recovered from COVID-19.

CDR3 region: CASRTGAVGNQPQHF. In DNA form, the CDR3 reads TGTGCCAGCAGAACCGGCGCGGTTGGCAATCAGCCCCAGCATTTT. The chain links TRBV28 to TRBJ1-5; the D is unclear. V lost 6 bases and J 2 bases, leaving 14 bases between the germline ends. The CDR3 totals 15 residues. Per germline, CDR1 MDHEN and CDR2 SYDVKM. The whole variable domain, remainder taken from reference TRBV28 and TRBJ1-5, is DVKVTQSSRYLVKRTGEKVFLECVQDMDHENMFWYRQDPGLGLRLIYFSYDVKMKEKGDIPEGYSVSREKKERFSLILESASTNQTSMYLCASRTGAVGNQPQHFGDGTRLSIL.

The chain carries TRBV11-1 and TRBJ2-7; TRBD2 is a possible D gene (5 bases). V dropped 5 bases and J dropped 7 bases, with 18 bases sitting between them. This CDR3 has 14 amino acids. Germline V gives CDR1 SGHAT, CDR2 FQDESV (reference sequence). The CDR3: CASSPRLETGEQYF. DNA for the CDR3: TGTGCCAGCAGCCCTCGGTTAGAGACGGGGGAGCAGTACTTC.

The rearrangement joins TRBV3-1 (or the pseudogene TRBV3-2) to TRBJ2-3; possible D gene TRBD2, 5 bases. Trimming pared 3 bases from V and 1 base from J, leaving 17 bases between. CDR3 size: 17 residues. Germline assignment: CDR1 LGHDT and CDR2 YNNKEL (reference sequence). The CDR3 spells CASSQTGLFPRTDTQYF. For the CDR3, the DNA is TGTGCCAGCAGCCAGACCGGACTTTTCCCCCGCACAGATACGCAGTATTTT.

The chain joins TRBV6-5 to TRBJ2-7; possible D gene TRBD2, 5 bases. The germline CDR1 and CDR2 sequences are MNHEY and SVGAGI. V was cut by 6 bases and J by 1 base, with 13 bases left in between. The CDR3 extends over 14 amino acids. As DNA, the CDR3 is TGTGCCAGCAGGCCCGAGGGTAGGTCCTACGAGCAGTACTTC. It codes for CASRPEGRSYEQYF.

The genes are TRBV2 and TRBJ1-5, with D maybe TRBD1 (6 bases). CDR3 length: 16 amino acids. Trimming took off 3 bases at V and 0 bases at J, with 12 bases between the two ends. The germline gives CDR1 SNHLY, CDR2 FYNNEI. CDR3 loop: CASSELQGSSNQPQHF. The CDR3 DNA follows: TGTGCCAGCAGTGAGTTACAGGGTAGTAGCAATCAGCCCCAGCATTTT.

The rearrangement uses TRBV30 and TRBJ1-1, with TRBD1 matching over 8 bases. J was trimmed by 5 bases and V by 7 bases; bases with no gene match: 9. Germline values: CDR1 GTSNPN, CDR2 SVGIG (reference sequence). The CDR3 totals 13 residues. CDR3 nucleotide sequence: TGTGCCTATATCCAGGGGGCGCGGACTGAAGCTTTCTTT. Translated: CAYIQGARTEAFF. The whole variable domain, remainder taken from reference TRBV30 and TRBJ1-1, is SQTIHQWPATLVQPVGSPLSLECTVEGTSNPNLYWYRQAAGRGLQLLFYSVGIGQISSEVPQNLSASRPQDRQFILSSKKLLLSDSGFYLCAYIQGARTEAFFGQGTRLTVV.

The chain links TRBV4-2 to TRBJ2-2; weak D call: TRBD2 (6 bases). The V and J ends lost 2 bases and 7 bases respectively, with 17 bases between them. The CDR3 covers 16 residues. Per germline, CDR1 LGHNA and CDR2 YNFKEQ. The CDR3 loop is CASSQNGGTSGGELFF. Here the CDR3 DNA reads TGTGCCAGCAGCCAAAACGGCGGGACCTCGGGCGGGGAGCTGTTTTTT.

The CDR3 spells CASRGRLAVSDTQYF. CDR3 DNA: TGTGCCAGCAGGGGGAGACTAGCGGTATCAGATACGCAGTATTTT. The rearrangement links TRBV11-2 to TRBJ2-3; 9 bases are shared with TRBD2. The V segment lost 6 bases and the J segment 4 bases; nucleotides outside the gene matches: 8. This CDR3 spans 15 amino acids. The germline V gene has CDR1 SGHAT and CDR2 FQNNGV.

This chain joins TRBV5-1 and TRBJ2-1, with 8 bases lining up with TRBD1. Losses at the gene ends were 0 bases for V and 9 bases for J; bases not matched to a gene: 8. Looked up from germline, CDR1 is SGHRS and CDR2 is YFSETQ. The CDR3 is 15 residues long. DNA for the CDR3: TGCGCCAGCAGCTTGGTAGGACAGGGATTGGGTGAGCAGTTCTTC. This encodes CASSLVGQGLGEQFF.

CDR3 sequence reads: CASSQAPGGVSTDTQYF. The CDR3 DNA is TGTGCCAGCAGCCAGGCACCGGGCGGGGTTAGCACAGATACGCAGTATTTT. This chain connects TRBV4-2 to TRBJ2-3; possible D gene TRBD2, 6 bases. Germline loops: CDR1 LGHNA, CDR2 YNFKEQ. V lost 3 bases to trimming and J lost 0 bases, with 16 bases between them. The CDR3 loop spans 17 amino acids.

This clone is a singleton in its sample. J is TRBJ2-2 and V is TRBV2; possibly TRBD1 for D (5 bases). The V gene's germline CDR1 is SNHLY and CDR2 FYNNEI. The CDR3 runs to 15 residues. V was shortened by 3 bases and J by 5 bases, with 13 bases between the two germline ends. The CDR3 coding sequence is TGTGCCAGCAGTGACGGGCAGGGTCTAACCGGGGAGCTGTTTTTT. Protein: CASSDGQGLTGELFF. Filled out from reference TRBV2 and TRBJ2-2, the complete variable domain reads EPEVTQTPSHQVTQMGQEVILRCVPISNHLYFYWYRQILGQKVEFLVSFYNNEISEKSEIFDDQFSVERPDGSNFTLKIRSTKLEDSAMYFCASSDGQGLTGELFFGEGSRLTVL.

The chain joins TRBV12-3 or TRBV12-4 to TRBJ1-4, with D unclear. The V end was cut by 1 base, the J end by 8 bases, with 8 bases between. This CDR3 is built from 13 residues. This CDR3 reads CASSLVSIEKLFF. The CDR3 DNA follows: TGTGCCAGCAGTTTAGTTAGTATCGAAAAACTGTTTTTT.

This clone occurred a few times. The chain has TRBV7-2 and TRBJ1-6; no reliable D call. Germline-derived CDR1 and CDR2 are SGHTA and FQGNSA. V was pared by 5 bases and J by 6 bases, with 14 bases between. CDR3 length equals 15 residues. The CDR3 bases are TGTGCCAGCAGCCCCCCGGAGGGTGGTAATTCACCCCTCCACTTT. Its translation: CASSPPEGGNSPLHF.

The rearrangement joins TRBV29-1 to TRBJ1-4; TRBD1 agrees at 10 bases. Germline CDR1 is SQVTM and CDR2 is ANQGSEA. CDR3 length: 14 residues. Trimming at V came to 7 bases and at J to 10 bases, leaving 12 bases not matched to a gene. DNA of the CDR3: TGCAGCGCTTTCGAGGGGACAGGGGTGGGAAAACTGTTTTTT. It yields the protein CSAFEGTGVGKLFF. The full variable domain, rest sourced from reference TRBV29-1 and TRBJ1-4, is SAVISQKPSRDICQRGTSLTIQCQVDSQVTMMFWYRQQPGQSLTLIATANQGSEATYESGFVIDKFPISRPNLTFSTLTVSNMSPEDSSIYLCSAFEGTGVGKLFFGSGTQLSVL.

The rearrangement uses TRBV7-8 and TRBJ1-2; D remains unclear. Germline CDR1 reads SGHVS; CDR2 reads FQNEAQ. This CDR3 region has 14 residues. Trimming shortened V by 3 bases and J by 2 bases, and 10 bases separated the two germline ends. CDR3 protein: CASSLRTGNYGYTF. The DNA of the CDR3 is TGTGCCAGCAGCTTGAGAACGGGAAACTATGGCTACACCTTC.

This chain uses TRBV27 with TRBJ1-5; D call uncertain. The CDR3 consists of 15 residues. Trimming left V 6 bases short and J 4 bases short, with 16 bases between. CDR1 MNHEY and CDR2 SMNVEV come from the germline V gene (reference sequence). DNA of the CDR3: TGTGCCAGCAGCCCCGCCGGGGTAGGGAATCAGCCCCAGCATTTT. It translates to CASSPAGVGNQPQHF.

This chain joins TRBV21-1 and TRBJ1-4; the table names TRBD1, a call not compared with the DNA. TRBV21-1 is an annotated pseudogene. This CDR3 spans 14 amino acids. CDR3 nucleotide sequence: TGTGCCAGCAGCAAAGACTCAGGAAGCGAAAAACTGTTTTTT. Encoded protein: CASSKDSGSEKLFF.

This clone was observed a single time. V usage is TRBV2 and J usage is TRBJ2-7; the match to TRBD2 covers 10 bases. V dropped 6 bases and J dropped 3; count of bases not matched to a gene: 5. The CDR3 length is 14 residues. CDR1 and CDR2 (germline): SNHLY, FYNNEI. This chain's CDR3 is CASRTSGTLYEQYF. The CDR3 bases are TGTGCCAGCAGAACTAGCGGGACCCTCTACGAGCAGTACTTC.

This sequence joins TRBV3-1 (or the pseudogene TRBV3-2) and TRBJ1-3; D unclear. CDR1 is LGHDT, CDR2 YNNKEL, per germline (reference sequence). The V end was cut by 4 bases, the J end by 0 bases, with 10 bases between. This CDR3 has 15 residues. The CDR3 loop is CASSRHRTSGNTIYF. CDR3 nucleotides: TGTGCCAGCAGCCGACACAGAACCTCTGGAAACACCATATATTTT.

J is TRBJ1-2 and V is TRBV28; D perhaps matches TRBD1 (6 bases). CDR1 is MDHEN and CDR2 is SYDVKM in the germline V gene. Trimming pared 6 bases from V and 2 bases from J, leaving 16 bases between. The CDR3 sequence is 15 residues long. The chain's CDR3 is CASSPLDRENYGYTF. DNA for the CDR3: TGTGCCAGCAGCCCCTTGGACAGAGAGAACTATGGCTACACCTTC.

In its sample, this clone was seen a few times. The chain links TRBV4-1 to TRBJ1-1; 9 bases map to TRBD1. J lost 4 bases, V lost 1 base, and 4 bases had no gene match. CDR3 length: 15 amino acids. CDR1 is MGHRA, CDR2 YSYEKL, per germline. CDR3 amino acids: CASSQADRGGTEAFF. CDR3 DNA sequence: TGCGCCAGCAGCCAAGCGGACAGGGGAGGCACTGAAGCTTTCTTT.

V and J are TRBV18 and TRBJ2-3, with a tentative D call TRBD2 (5 bases). V was trimmed by 7 bases and J by 4 bases, leaving 12 bases between them. The CDR3 has 13 residues. In germline, CDR1 is KGHSH, CDR2 LQKENI. CDR3 in DNA: TGTGCCAGCTTACCGGACTTAGCAGATACGCAGTATTTT. It encodes CASLPDLADTQYF.

This chain uses TRBV10-2 with TRBJ1-6; 9 positions agree with TRBD1. Trimming took 5 bases from V and 5 from J; bases not matched to a gene: 7. The CDR3 is 16 amino acids. CDR1 is WSHSY, CDR2 SAAADI, per germline. The CDR3 region is CASSRDREVDNSPLHF. DNA of the CDR3: TGCGCCAGCAGTAGGGACAGGGAGGTCGATAATTCACCCCTCCACTTT.

The chain has TRBV5-4 and TRBJ2-1; 9 bases are a match to TRBD2. The V gene's germline CDR1 is SGHNT and CDR2 YYREEE (reference sequence). With V trimmed by 2 bases and J by 5 bases, 2 bases remained unmatched. The CDR3 has 14 residues. The CDR3 nucleotides read TGTGCCAGCAGCTTAGGGACTAGCAACAATGAGCAGTTCTTC. It translates to CASSLGTSNNEQFF.

The chain joins TRBV27 to TRBJ2-2, with TRBD1 matching 8 bases. In germline, CDR1 is MNHEY, CDR2 SMNVEV (reference sequence). The CDR3 loop spans 15 amino acids. The V gene end was trimmed by 6 bases and the J gene end by 2 bases; junction bases not matched to a gene: 5. The CDR3 coding sequence is TGTGCCAGCAGATTGACAGGGGTCAACACCGGGGAGCTGTTTTTT. This gives the protein CASRLTGVNTGELFF.

V and J are TRBV28 and TRBJ2-1; TRBD2 agrees at 9 bases. Germline values: CDR1 MDHEN, CDR2 SYDVKM. V was clipped by 0 bases and J by 7 bases; unmatched bases: 4. The CDR3 contains 15 residues. CDR3 coding DNA: TGTGCCAGCAGTTTATGGGGACTAGCCCGGAATGAGCAGTTCTTC. Translation: CASSLWGLARNEQFF.

Only one count was recorded for this clone. The rearrangement joins TRBV7-6 to TRBJ2-3; 8 bases align to TRBD1. The junction had 4 bases not matched to a gene; V was cut back by 5 bases and J by 0 bases. The CDR3 has 15 amino acids. From germline, CDR1 is SGHVS and CDR2 FNYEAQ. The CDR3 protein is CASSRQGKSTDTQYF. The CDR3 DNA follows: TGTGCCAGCAGCCGACAGGGGAAAAGCACAGATACGCAGTATTTT. The entire variable domain, with the rest obtained from reference TRBV7-6 and TRBJ2-3, is as follows: GAGVSQSPRYKVTKRGQDVALRCDPISGHVSLYWYRQALGQGPEFLTYFNYEAQQDKSGLPNDRFSAERPEGSISTLTIQRTEQRDSAMYRCASSRQGKSTDTQYFGPGTRLTVL.

This clone showed up just a few times. CDR3 nucleotides: TGCGCCAGCAGCTTCGGCTCCTACGAGCAGTACTTC. This translates into CASSFGSYEQYF. V usage is TRBV5-1 and J usage is TRBJ2-7; no clear D gene. Trimming shortened V by 2 bases and J by 0 bases, and 3 bases separated the two germline ends. Looked up from germline, CDR1 is SGHRS and CDR2 is YFSETQ. CDR3 size: 12 residues. Full variable domain (outside the CDR3, taken from reference TRBV5-1 and TRBJ2-7): KAGVTQTPRYLIKTRGQQVTLSCSPISGHRSVSWYQQTPGQGLQFLFEYFSETQRNKGNFPGRFSGRQFSNSRSEMNVSTLELGDSALYLCASSFGSYEQYFGPGTRLTVT.